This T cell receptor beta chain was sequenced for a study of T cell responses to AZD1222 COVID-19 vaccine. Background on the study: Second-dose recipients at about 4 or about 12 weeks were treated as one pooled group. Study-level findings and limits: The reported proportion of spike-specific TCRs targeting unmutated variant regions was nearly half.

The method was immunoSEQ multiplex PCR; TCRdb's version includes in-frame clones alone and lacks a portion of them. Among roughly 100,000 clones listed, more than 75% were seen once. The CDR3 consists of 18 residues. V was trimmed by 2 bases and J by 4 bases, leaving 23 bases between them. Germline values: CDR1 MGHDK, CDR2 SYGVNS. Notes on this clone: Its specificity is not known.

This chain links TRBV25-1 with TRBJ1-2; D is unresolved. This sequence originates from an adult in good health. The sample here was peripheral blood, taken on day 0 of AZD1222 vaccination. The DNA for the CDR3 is TGTGCCAGCAGTGAACCCGAAGGCGGCGTGACGGGCTCCTATGGCTACACCTTC. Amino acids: CASSEPEGGVTGSYGYTF.